One and the same sample provided the 5 T cell receptor beta chains below, sequenced in a study of blood T cells in healthy people across ages. Primers used in a second PCR of about 7 to 11 cycles were a sample-barcoded 5' primer and a J-beta primer mix. MiXCR, applied by TCRdb to the 5' RACE reads, yields one record per CDR3 protein. The sample yields roughly 730,000 distinct CDR3 sequences, about 56% seen once. Sample: blood. These receptors all stem from a man aged 40-55 years in good health.

Only a few counts were recorded for this clonotype. CDR3 bases: TGTGCCACCAGTGACGACTATACGGGGGATGAGCAGTTCTTC. This codes for CATSDDYTGDEQFF. The V and J genes are TRBV24-1 and TRBJ2-1, with a possible D match to TRBD2 (6 bases). The germline gives CDR1 KGHDR, CDR2 SFDVKD. The length of the CDR3 is 14 residues. Trimming took 4 bases from V and 8 from J, leaving 14 bases between them.

The chain carries TRBV7-2 and TRBJ2-4; D is ambiguous. The J call may be faulty, since TRBJ2-7 better matches the DNA end. From germline, CDR1 is SGHTA and CDR2 FQGNSA. CDR3 size: 12 residues. The DNA of the CDR3 is TGTGCCAGCAGCTCGGCCGTCTACGAGCAGTACTTC. Translation gives CASSSAVYEQYF.

A word on this clonotype: A read error may produce the germline difference seen at one junction end. The chain's CDR3 is CASRLSLQGYEQYF. The CDR3 DNA sequence: TGTGCCAGCAGGTTATCCTTACAGGGGTACGAGCAGTACTTC. This chain links TRBV27 with TRBJ2-7; 7 nucleotides align to TRBD1. From germline, CDR1 is MNHEY and CDR2 SMNVEV (reference sequence). The CDR3 is 14 residues long.

The sample holds a few counts of this clonotype. V and J are TRBV7-9 and TRBJ2-5, with D perhaps given as TRBD1 or TRBD2 (6 bases each). The CDR3 sequence is 15 residues long. V was trimmed by 4 bases and J by 5 bases, leaving 17 bases between them. Looked up from germline, CDR1 is SEHNR and CDR2 is FQNEAQ (reference sequence). This CDR3 reads CASSSPGRGRETQYF. CDR3 DNA: TGTGCCAGCAGCTCTCCGGGACGGGGGCGGGAGACCCAGTACTTC.

J is TRBJ2-3 and V is TRBV6-1; D may be TRBD1 or TRBD2 (5 bases each). Germline-derived CDR1 and CDR2 are MNHNS and SASEGT. Trimming pared 4 bases from V and 9 bases from J, leaving 11 bases between. The CDR3 runs 12 residues. The CDR3 bases are TGTGCCAGCAGTGCCGGCCGGGACACGCAGTATTTT. It codes for CASSAGRDTQYF.